This T cell receptor (beta chain) derives from a study of cytomegalovirus exposure and HLA in healthy donors (dated by TCRdb to between 2016 and 2019). Study-level background: In an earlier analysis of some 610 of the donors, 250 to 350 Gb of sequence data and 117 million unique TCR beta sequences from some 170 million T cells were reported. To study patterns of TCR occurrence, a later analysis re-analyzed previously published TCR beta repertoires from around 700 donors and added high-resolution HLA genotyping. Every repertoire in the discovery cohort had been generated on one and the same sequencing platform. Donor age, sex, ethnicity and CMV serostatus were collected together with the repertoire data. A later genetic analysis used genome-wide SNP genotypes for about 55% of the 666 donors, treating that subset as a discovery cohort. HLA typing covered class I and class II loci at four-digit resolution. Rather than drawing on any new phenotypic data, the later analysis identified candidate immune exposures from TCR beta sequences and the way those sequences occurred across donors. Typing coverage differed by locus: A, B, C, DRB1 and DQB1 were typed in roughly 620-630 donors, DQA1 in 500 to 550, DPA1 in some 600, and DPB1 in roughly 450. About 320 gigabases of sequencing data and approximately 85 million unique TCR sequences were included in an early release covering over 600 HLA-typed donors. Along with the approximately 700-subject first cohort, a separate validation cohort of over 90 different subjects was used. To predict cytomegalovirus infection status, the study combined high-throughput TCR immunosequencing, statistical association of individual TCRs with disease status, and machine learning. The aim of the study was to test whether cataloging public T cell receptors could identify signatures of past pathogen exposure. Using immunosequencing, the study profiled T cell repertoires from approximately 700 subjects and related those repertoires to cytomegalovirus serostatus. Among roughly 400 genotyped donors of the cohort, an average of roughly 230,000 unique TCR beta nucleotide sequences was sequenced per donor, of which about 20% were non-productive. An earlier analysis of some 500 of the donors applied high-throughput TCR beta sequencing to assess whether each TCR beta V gene segment acted as functional or pseudogenic. Among the approximately 420 genotyped donors, 81% belonged to the genetic ancestry cluster associated with self-reported Caucasian donors. Five DR-DQ haplotypes were handled as single units for association and clustering, since linkage in the cohort was strong. Beyond this particular receptor, the publication reports: For the cohort, immune exposure information was limited to CMV serostatus. The earlier analysis of around 600 of the donors excluded approximately 15 rarely observed V segments, including chromosome 9 orphons, because counts were too low. The study gave a list of over 150 TCR beta chains associated with cytomegalovirus. In an earlier analysis of 500 to 650 of the donors, most TCR beta V segments appeared in productive rearrangements about 87% or about 30% of the time, broadly matching IMGT annotations. In both the original and validation cohorts, the classifier was reported to diagnose cytomegalovirus status with high specificity and sensitivity. A later genetic analysis reported fewer N-insertions in productive TCRs among donors in an Asian-associated ancestry cluster than the roughly 690-donor mean. Several of the top co-occurrence clusters appeared to be linked to parvovirus B19, influenza, CMV and Epstein-Barr virus, according to a later analysis. In vitro tests confirmed that a few of the cytomegalovirus-associated TCR beta chains recognize cytomegalovirus antigens. In a later analysis, most CMV-associated TCR beta chains were found to appear HLA-restricted, with HLA associations seemingly driven largely by CMV exposure. In a later genetic analysis, a missense DCLRE1C variant was associated with V-gene and J-gene trimming of TCR beta chains, and the association was replicated in an independent cohort. Because some donors lacked HLA typing at each locus, the association tests relied only on the typed subset. In a later analysis, the rate of TCR association differed among HLA loci, with DRB1 alleles having the most associated TCRs and HLA-C alleles having the fewest. The cohort was sequenced for TCR beta chains only, and without alpha or paired-chain data the features that could be detected were limited. At a false discovery rate of 0.05, a later analysis linked roughly 17,000 TCR beta sequences to specific HLA alleles. The presence/absence analyses assumed that sequencing depth was roughly uniform across donors, and that assumption may not be true. Across donors, most TCR sequences were observed very rarely, whereas some public TCRs were present in many individuals. In a later analysis, HLA-associated TCR beta chains were found to be more clonally expanded and to have lower generation probabilities than equally common non-associated chains. A further reported finding was that TCR beta sequences accurately predicted the HLA-A and HLA-B alleles for most subjects in the first cohort. The authors suggested that the approach could potentially be generalized to other disease states and immunological phenotypes. A group of highly shared sequence variants was considered likely to be a technical artifact of the sequencing pipeline. Some IMGT-functional V segments, including TRBV6-2 and TRBV6-3, could not be told apart with the 87-base-pair reads, so those segments were excluded. Linkage disequilibrium might explain the correlated functional status among segregating V segments, but an unknown experimental factor could not be ruled out. When HLA alleles, especially DR and DQ, strongly co-occurred, TCR associations were difficult to assign to individual alleles.

Libraries were prepared through the immunoSEQ multiplex PCR assay. For the multiplex PCR, a mixture combining 60 forward primers for TCR Vbeta segments and 13 reverse primers for TCR Jbeta segments was used. A multiplex PCR assay on genomic DNA amplified the CDR3 region of rearranged TCR beta genes. The Illumina HiSeq System was used to sequence the amplified TCR beta libraries as 87-base-pair reads. The original pipeline was this. In a later analysis, tens of millions of unique TCR beta chains were counted across the roughly 610 repertoires, and some 10 million of these chains were shared by at least two donors. Raw reads were error-corrected and collapsed into unique sequences with a nearest-neighbor algorithm that merged closely related sequences to remove PCR and sequencing errors. Alignment of CDR3 sequences to IMGT reference sequences was used to assign V, D and J gene segments. For a sequence to be retained, at least a six-nucleotide match to both a V gene segment and a J gene segment was required. A rearrangement counted as productive if the CDR3 had no stop codons and remained in frame with V and J, and every other rearrangement counted as non-productive. Following IMGT convention, CDR3 was defined as the stretch from the second conserved V-encoded cysteine to the conserved J-encoded phenylalanine. In an earlier analysis of around 640 of the donors, sequences lacking an unambiguous match to a single V gene segment were excluded. An earlier analysis of about 590 of the donors classified V segments as functional when productive rearrangements were above 56.7% and as segregating when the standard deviation between donors was above 5%. A statistical classification framework was built for diagnosing cytomegalovirus status from the catalog of TCR beta chain sequences. A later analysis assigned V and J genes by comparing TCR nucleotide sequences with IMGT/GENE-DB human TR gene sequences. Using the TCRdist pipeline, a later analysis assigned CDR3 sequences along with most-parsimonious VDJ recombination scenarios. A later analysis defined each TCR beta chain by its CDR3 amino acid sequence plus V-gene family, and excluded reads lacking a unique V-gene family. To address suspected cross-contamination and a sequencing artifact, a later analysis removed around 600 highly shared, low-generation-probability nucleotide sequences. For each public chain, a later analysis derived a clonal expansion index from normalized ranks of inferred template counts within each repertoire. Generation probabilities in a later analysis came from a VDJ recombination model fitted to out-of-frame rearrangements, and those results were checked against IGoR. In a later analysis, TCR-TCR, TCR-HLA and TCR-CMV co-occurrence was scored with hypergeometric tests, and a repertoire-size bias correction was applied to TCR pairs. To estimate false discovery rates, a later analysis permuted the HLA or CMV assignments 20 times. In a later analysis, co-occurring TCRs were grouped with DBSCAN, and TCRdist sequence similarity was added when clustering was performed within HLA-allele-positive subsets. Repertoires with fewer than 30,000 or more than 120,000 public chains, plus five repertoires with anomalous nucleotide sharing, were excluded from co-occurrence clustering. TCRdb holds this immuneACCESS table with in-frame rearrangements only. Some clones are missing; in checked studies, unresolved V genes explain under half, and the rest has no known cause. D and trimming come from the DNA, and the V and J calls and clone size come from that table. Here the sample has about 150,000 clones; around two thirds occur a single time. Of the sample, under 2.5% falls within the top ten clones.

The cysteine opens and the phenylalanine closes a CDR3 of 14 amino acids. Left in the record is the CDR3 DNA by itself, 42 bases read in frame from the first base. CDR1 and CDR2 were assigned from the germline V gene as SGHAT and FQNNGV. Trimming costs V 6 bases and J 2 bases, and their ends lie 14 bases apart. The sample holds a few counts of this clone. Its antigen is currently not known. It has no much larger one-base neighbor in the sample; base qualities were not kept. The cohort was made up of 500 to 850 healthy bone marrow donors. At the time of sampling, every cohort member was nominally healthy, though immune exposures that went unrecorded were likely present. The donor was CMV seronegative and was included in the group of 352 seronegative cohort members. A peripheral blood sample was provided by each donor, and peripheral blood mononuclear cells were used for TCR beta sequencing. Genomic DNA extraction from the blood cell samples was performed with the Qiagen DNeasy Blood Extraction Kit.

This receptor was identified in a woman aged 40 to 50 in good health and CMV-seronegative. The V and J segments used are TRBV11-2 and TRBJ2-7; 5 matching bases give a weak D call of TRBD1. The source material was PBMCs. The nucleotide sequence reads TGTGCCAGCAGTCAGGGTCGGAGCACCTACGAGCAGTACTTC. This yields the protein CASSQGRSTYEQYF.